Listed here are 5 T cell receptor beta chains from one sample, sequenced in a study of blood T cell repertoires in COVID-19 (dated by TCRdb to the early 2020s). Library preparation employed the immunoSEQ multiplex PCR assay. TCRdb limited this immuneACCESS table to in-frame rearrangements with V and J called. A share of clones is missing; checked studies link under half to unresolved V genes, and the rest is unexplained. The sample includes under 150,000 clones, with about four fifths observed a single time. About 9.6% of the sample comes from the top ten. Source material: peripheral blood. The receptor set was obtained from a man aged 40-50 years with active or convalescent COVID-19.

The V gene is TRBV6-2 or TRBV6-3, the J gene TRBJ1-4, with TRBD1 identical over 7 bases. The CDR3 sequence is 15 residues long. Germline CDR1 MNHEY, CDR2 SVGEGT. With 4 bases clipped from V and 7 bases from J, the junction kept 9 bases outside the gene matches. CDR3 bases: TGTGCCAGCAGTTCAGGGGGATCCATGGGTGAAAAACTGTTTTTT. Residues: CASSSGGSMGEKLFF.

This rearrangement joins TRBV30 to TRBJ2-4; 7 nucleotides line up with TRBD1. The V gene's germline CDR1 is GTSNPN and CDR2 SVGIG (reference sequence). V was pared by 5 bases and J by 2 bases, with 6 bases of the junction left unmatched. This CDR3 is 14 amino acids long. This chain's CDR3 is CAWRGGVPKNIQYF. CDR3 in DNA: TGTGCCTGGCGAGGGGGCGTGCCCAAAAACATTCAGTACTTC.

This rearrangement joins TRBV11-2 to TRBJ1-5; possibly TRBD1 for D (6 bases). Germline loops: CDR1 SGHAT, CDR2 FQNNGV. The CDR3 consists of 16 residues. Trimming removed 1 base at V and 4 bases at J, with 14 bases between. The CDR3 loop reads CASSLVGGGANQPQHF. The DNA of the CDR3 is TGTGCCAGCAGCTTAGTTGGAGGGGGGGCAAATCAGCCCCAGCATTTT.

The chain has TRBV19 and TRBJ2-2, with TRBD1 matching over 8 bases. The ends lost 4 bases at V and 5 bases at J; junction bases unmatched: 6. This CDR3 region has 15 residues. Germline V lookup: CDR1 LNHDA, CDR2 SQIVND (reference sequence). DNA of the CDR3: TGTGCCAGTAGTACAGGGGGCGGAGGGACCGGGGAGCTGTTTTTT. Protein sequence: CASSTGGGGTGELFF.

The V call is TRBV2, the J call TRBJ2-7, with 8 bases fitting TRBD1. Germline V gene sequence: CDR1 SNHLY, CDR2 FYNNEI. J gave up 5 bases and V 6 bases, and 9 bases lay outside the gene matches. The CDR3 length is 14 residues. The CDR3 is CASRQQGDVHEQYF. CDR3 nucleotides: TGTGCCAGCAGACAACAGGGGGACGTCCACGAGCAGTACTTC.